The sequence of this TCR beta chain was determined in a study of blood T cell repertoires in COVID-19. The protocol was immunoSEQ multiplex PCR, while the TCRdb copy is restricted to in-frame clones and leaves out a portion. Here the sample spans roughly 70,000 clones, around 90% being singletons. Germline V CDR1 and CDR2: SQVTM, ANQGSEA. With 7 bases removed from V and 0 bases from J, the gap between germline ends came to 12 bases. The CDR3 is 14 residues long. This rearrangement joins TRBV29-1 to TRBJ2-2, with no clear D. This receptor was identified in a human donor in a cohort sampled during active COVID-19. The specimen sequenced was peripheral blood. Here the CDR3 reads CSASPAANTGELFF. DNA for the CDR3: TGCAGCGCCTCACCCGCGGCGAACACCGGGGAGCTGTTTTTT.